This T cell receptor beta chain was recorded in a study of sequential checkpoint blockade in melanoma (dated by TCRdb to about 2019). For context, the study as a whole: In a 1:1 randomization, patients received either first-line nivolumab then ipilimumab (arm A) or ipilimumab then nivolumab (arm B). Maintenance nivolumab came after each of the two trial sequences.

Taken with the paper, the label for treatment or condition translates to: randomized to nivolumab then ipilimumab (arm A) or the reverse (arm B). Prior DNA-damaging chemotherapy had not been received by any trial patient. Thawed PBMCs were sorted on a FACS Aria II flow cytometer to isolate live CD3+CD8+ cells negative for CD19 and CD56. CheckMate 064, a randomized, open-label phase II trial of sequential checkpoint blockade, was the source of the samples, all of which came from patients with melanoma. Leukapheresis was used to collect peripheral blood mononuclear cells, which were then purified with Ficoll-Paque and frozen in human serum with roughly 10% DMSO. Immediately after sorting, the purity of sorted blood CD3+CD8+ cells was verified to be >98%, after which DNA was extracted. About this clone itself: Its antigen is still unknown. Base quality data are lacking; no much larger clone is found one base away.

Study-level results and caveats: The model for predicting response that combines TCR metrics with mutation burden needs to be validated in larger, independent patient cohorts.

The immunoSEQ Assay was used to immunosequence TCRbeta CDR3 regions from genomic DNA. Prior to high-throughput sequencing, genomic DNA was amplified by bias-controlled multiplex PCR. For the original study's pipeline: To quantify the absolute abundance of each unique TCRbeta CDR3 region, the sequences were collapsed and filtered. Clonality, defined as 1 minus Pielou's evenness, was calculated using only productive rearrangements. A previously published method was used to identify clones with significantly greater frequencies in on-treatment samples than in baseline samples. TCRdb holds this immuneACCESS table with in-frame rearrangements only. Some clones are missing; in checked studies, unresolved V genes explain under half, and the rest has no known cause. V and J calls and clone size are copied from that table; D and trimming were computed from the DNA. Here the sample has about 30,000 clones; 70% to 85% occur a single time. The ten most abundant clones make up 13% of the sample.

The germline V gene (reference sequence) specifies LNHDA as CDR1 and SQIVND as CDR2. A distance of 10 bases separates the germline ends of V and J, which lose 1 base and 9 bases respectively. The CDR3, cysteine through phenylalanine, is 14 amino acids long. The retained sequence is limited to the CDR3, 42 bases, with the frame set at the first base. The sequence is built from TRBV19 and TRBJ1-6; TRBD1 is perhaps the D gene, given 6 matching bases. The sample here was CD8+ T cells sorted from blood (inferred from file names), taken from a patient given nivolumab and ipilimumab in sequence. The receptor comes from a human donor with melanoma. The DNA sequence is as follows: TGTGCCAGTAGTATAGGACAGGATTTTTCACCCCTCCACTTT. This gives the protein CASSIGQDFSPLHF.